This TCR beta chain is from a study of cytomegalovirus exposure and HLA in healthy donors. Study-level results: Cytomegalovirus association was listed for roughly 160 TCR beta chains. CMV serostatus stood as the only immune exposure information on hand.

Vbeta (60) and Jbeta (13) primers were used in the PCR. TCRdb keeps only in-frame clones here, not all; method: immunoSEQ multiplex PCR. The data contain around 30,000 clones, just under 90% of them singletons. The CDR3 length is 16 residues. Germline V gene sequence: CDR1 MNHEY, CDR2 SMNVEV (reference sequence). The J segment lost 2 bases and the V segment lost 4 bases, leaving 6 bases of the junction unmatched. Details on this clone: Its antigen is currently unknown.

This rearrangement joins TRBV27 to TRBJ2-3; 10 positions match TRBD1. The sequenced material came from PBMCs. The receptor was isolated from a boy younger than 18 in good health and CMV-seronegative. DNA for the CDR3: TGTGCCAGCAGTTGGGGGACAGGGGTCCCCACAGATACGCAGTATTTT. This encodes CASSWGTGVPTDTQYF.